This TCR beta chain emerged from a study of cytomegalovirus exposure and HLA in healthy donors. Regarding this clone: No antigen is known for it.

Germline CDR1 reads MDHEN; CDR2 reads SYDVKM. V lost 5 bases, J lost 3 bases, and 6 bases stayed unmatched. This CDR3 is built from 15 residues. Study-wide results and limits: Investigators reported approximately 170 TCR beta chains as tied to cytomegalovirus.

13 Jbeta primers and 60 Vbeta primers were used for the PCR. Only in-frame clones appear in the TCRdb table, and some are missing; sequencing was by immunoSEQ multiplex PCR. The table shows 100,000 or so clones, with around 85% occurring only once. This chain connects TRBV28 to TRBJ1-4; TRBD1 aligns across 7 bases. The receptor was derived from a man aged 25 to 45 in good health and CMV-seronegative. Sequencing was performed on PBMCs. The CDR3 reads CASSLQGTANEKLFF. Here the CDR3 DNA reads TGTGCCAGCAGTCTACAGGGGACGGCTAATGAAAAACTGTTTTTT.